Sequencing of this T cell receptor beta chain was carried out in a study of shared clonotypes between healthy human individuals. Study-wide results and caveats: In having few donors, the study represented limited genetic and exposure-history diversity.

This clone was counted once. As yet, its antigen is unknown. TCRdb's copy holds only in-frame clones and misses some; the assay was immunoSEQ multiplex PCR. The sample holds about 2.4 million clones, approximately 94% seen once. V was cut by 5 bases and J by 2 bases, with 11 bases left in between. Looked up from germline, CDR1 is SGHTA and CDR2 is FQGNSA. This CDR3 contains 14 residues. The chain links TRBV7-2 to TRBJ2-3, with D tentatively TRBD2 (5 bases). The receptor was derived from a man younger than 35 in good health. Some clones in this sample may be carry-over from other donors' samples. The specimen was naive CD4+ T cells from PBMCs. Regarding subset: CD45RA+ positively selected. The CDR3 loop reads CASSRKRTTDTQYF. In nucleotides, the CDR3 is TGTGCCAGCAGCCGAAAGCGGACCACAGATACGCAGTATTTT. Full variable domain (missing parts from reference TRBV7-2 and TRBJ2-3): GAGVSQSPSNKVTEKGKDVELRCDPISGHTALYWYRQSLGQGLEFLIYFQGNSAPDKSGLPSDRFSAERTGGSVSTLTIQRTQQEDSAVYLCASSRKRTTDTQYFGPGTRLTVL.